Each of the 16 T cell receptor beta chains below was sequenced from the same sample in a study of T-cell memory formation after mild COVID-19. TCRdb independently ran MiXCR on the 5' RACE reads; one entry per CDR3 protein. Of 250,000 to 300,000 distinct CDR3 sequences in the sample, under 20% were seen once. Sample: PBMCs or a T cell subset sorted from them (not recorded which). The receptors shown here come from a man between 18 and 29 years old who had mild COVID-19 (a few samples of this study predate the infection). Cell type and time point are not known.

This chain links TRBV7-6 with TRBJ2-1; D gene unclear. The CDR3 has 13 residues. Germline V lookup: CDR1 SGHVS, CDR2 FNYEAQ. The V gene lost 1 base and the J gene lost 9 bases, with 10 bases spanning the gap. CDR3 nucleotide sequence: TGTGCCAGCAGCTTAGAAGGGCCCAGTGAGCAGTTCTTC. This codes for CASSLEGPSEQFF.

This clonotype appeared a few times. V usage is TRBV4-1 and J usage is TRBJ2-3, with 8 bases fitting TRBD1. This CDR3 comprises 15 residues. V shed 2 bases, J shed 2 bases, and the junction held 3 bases outside the gene matches. Germline CDR1 reads MGHRA; CDR2 reads YSYEKL. The CDR3 DNA is TGCGCCAGCAGCCAACGACAGGGGTACACAGATACGCAGTATTTT. Translated, it gives CASSQRQGYTDTQYF.

This clonotype has only a few counts. V and J are TRBV6-2 or TRBV6-3 and TRBJ1-1; TRBD1 aligns across 10 bases. The CDR3 spans 16 residues. After removal of 5 bases from V and 0 bases from J, the junction contained 6 bases not matched to a gene. CDR1 is MNHEY, CDR2 SVGEGT, per germline. CDR3 sequence reads: CASSEGQGPMNTEAFF. The CDR3 nucleotides are TGTGCCAGCAGTGAGGGACAGGGGCCGATGAACACTGAAGCTTTCTTT.

The chain combines TRBV15 with TRBJ2-2, with 7 positions matching TRBD2. Looked up from germline, CDR1 is LNHNV and CDR2 is YYDKDF (reference sequence). With 4 bases clipped from V and 0 bases from J, the junction kept 5 bases outside the gene matches. The CDR3 extends over 16 amino acids. The CDR3 protein is CATSTTSGANTGELFF. The CDR3 bases are TGTGCCACCAGCACCACGAGCGGGGCGAACACCGGGGAGCTGTTTTTT.

Here the CDR3 reads CASSFSGNPYGYTF. The CDR3 DNA reads as TGTGCCAGCAGTTTCTCAGGGAACCCTTATGGCTACACCTTC. The chain employs TRBV27 and TRBJ1-2, with D perhaps matching TRBD1 (5 bases). The CDR3 runs to 14 residues. Germline-derived CDR1 and CDR2 are MNHEY and SMNVEV (reference sequence). V was shortened by 3 bases and J by 5 bases, with 13 bases between the two germline ends.

In this sample, this clonotype turned up a few times. The chain couples TRBV7-2 to TRBJ2-3; TRBD2 matches 12 bases. J lost 5 bases, V lost 3 bases, and 6 bases had no gene match. This CDR3 spans 16 amino acids. CDR1 is SGHTA and CDR2 is FQGNSA in the germline V gene. CDR3 in DNA: TGTGCCAGCAGCTTCGGGACTAGCGGGTTGGGAGATACGCAGTATTTT. This encodes CASSFGTSGLGDTQYF.

The chain joins TRBV6-4 to TRBJ2-1, with 7 bases aligning to TRBD2. V was pared by 6 bases and J by 4 bases, with 9 bases of the junction left unmatched. Germline values: CDR1 MRHNA, CDR2 SNTAGT. CDR3 size: 15 residues. The CDR3 here is CASRGASGMYNEQFF. The CDR3, as DNA: TGTGCCAGCAGAGGGGCTAGCGGAATGTACAATGAGCAGTTCTTC.

The rearrangement uses TRBV12-3 or TRBV12-4 and TRBJ2-5; D possibly uses TRBD1 or TRBD2 (5 bases each). V lost 7 bases and J 4 bases, leaving 16 bases between the germline ends. The CDR3 totals 14 residues. CDR3 loop: CASKFSTGRETQYF. The CDR3 bases are TGTGCCAGCAAGTTTAGCACGGGACGAGAGACCCAGTACTTC.

This clonotype occurred many times. The chain is built from TRBV5-1 and TRBJ2-6, with D hard to call. Germline V lookup: CDR1 SGHRS, CDR2 YFSETQ. The CDR3 extends over 14 amino acids. V was trimmed by 3 bases and J by 4 bases, leaving 8 bases between them. CDR3: CASSWYSGANVLTF. CDR3 nucleotide sequence: TGCGCCAGCAGCTGGTACAGCGGGGCCAACGTCCTGACTTTC.

The V call is TRBV7-8, the J call TRBJ2-5, with TRBD1 matching over 10 bases. CDR3 length: 16 residues. Germline CDR1 and CDR2: SGHVS and FQNEAQ. V was pared by 3 bases and J by 2 bases, with 6 bases of the junction left unmatched. The CDR3 reads CASSFRTGGTQETQYF. In DNA, the CDR3 is TGTGCCAGCAGCTTCAGGACAGGGGGAACTCAAGAGACCCAGTACTTC.

The table lists this clonotype with a few counts. V and J are TRBV7-3 and TRBJ1-1, with no clear D. The V gene lost 3 bases and the J gene lost 3 bases, with 14 bases spanning the gap. The CDR3 loop spans 15 amino acids. CDR1 is SGHTA, CDR2 FQGTGA, per germline. CDR3 residues: CASSFTSFEYTEAFF. The CDR3 DNA reads TGTGCCAGCAGCTTCACCTCGTTTGAGTACACTGAAGCTTTCTTT.

This clonotype was seen only a few times. The chain links TRBV4-3 to TRBJ2-3, with 11 bases fitting TRBD2. Germline assignment: CDR1 LGHNA and CDR2 YSLEER. The CDR3 is 17 residues long. With 0 bases clipped from V and 7 bases from J, the junction kept 9 bases outside the gene matches. The CDR3 nucleotides read TGCGCCAGCAGCCAAGAAAGAAATCTAGCGGGGGGTTATACGCAGTATTTT. Its translation: CASSQERNLAGGYTQYF.

The chain has TRBV10-3 and TRBJ2-2; TRBD2 matches at 9 bases. CDR1 and CDR2 (germline): ENHRY, SYGVKD. CDR3 length equals 17 residues. V shed 4 bases and J 2 bases; nucleotides not matched to a gene: 8. The DNA for the CDR3 is TGTGCCATCAGTGTGGCTAGCGGGGCCGTTAACACCGGGGAGCTGTTTTTT. As protein: CAISVASGAVNTGELFF.

The J gene is TRBJ1-1, the V gene TRBV5-1; D is ambiguous. Looked up from germline, CDR1 is SGHRS and CDR2 is YFSETQ. The CDR3 is made up of 15 amino acids. V dropped 6 bases and J dropped 1 base, with 16 bases sitting between them. The chain's CDR3 is CASKGTARGNTEAFF. The CDR3 DNA follows: TGCGCCAGCAAGGGTACGGCCCGAGGGAACACTGAAGCTTTCTTT. Complete variable domain (other parts from reference TRBV5-1 and TRBJ1-1): KAGVTQTPRYLIKTRGQQVTLSCSPISGHRSVSWYQQTPGQGLQFLFEYFSETQRNKGNFPGRFSGRQFSNSRSEMNVSTLELGDSALYLCASKGTARGNTEAFFGQGTRLTVV.

The chain employs TRBV7-9 and TRBJ1-2; 9 bases match TRBD1. Germline loops: CDR1 SEHNR, CDR2 FQNEAQ (reference sequence). The CDR3 has 15 amino acids. V lost 11 bases to trimming and J lost 8 bases; unmatched junction nucleotides: 18. The CDR3 sequence is CACSIGQGSLTGYTF. CDR3 in DNA: TGTGCCTGCTCAATCGGACAGGGGTCATTAACCGGCTACACCTTC. The whole variable domain, remainder taken from reference TRBV7-9 and TRBJ1-2, is DTGVSQNPRHKITKRGQNVTFRCDPISEHNRLYWYRQTLGQGPEFLTYFQNEAQLEKSRLLSDRFSAERPKGSFSTLEIQRTEQGDSAMYLCACSIGQGSLTGYTFGSGTRLTVV.

The chain recombines TRBV19 with TRBJ2-5; D possibly corresponds to TRBD1 (5 bases). CDR1 and CDR2 from the germline V gene are LNHDA and SQIVND (reference sequence). V shed 2 bases and J shed 1 base, with 11 bases lying between them. The CDR3 covers 15 residues. CDR3 coding DNA: TGTGCCAGTAGTATAACTACAGGACCCCAAGAGACCCAGTACTTC. It encodes CASSITTGPQETQYF.